The T cell receptor beta chain under discussion was sequenced for a study of cytomegalovirus exposure and HLA in healthy donors. At the level of the study: Early release data held approximately 81 million unique TCRs from HLA-typed donors. Whole-study results and caveats: At a 0.05 false discovery rate, a later analysis found approximately 15,000 TCR beta sequences to be associated with HLA alleles. Reported performance of the classifier showed diagnosis of cytomegalovirus status with high specificity and sensitivity.

CDR3 length equals 18 residues. Germline V CDR1 and CDR2: KGHSH, LQKENI. V shed 3 bases and J 0 bases; nucleotides not matched to a gene: 11. This clone was found once. Antigen unknown. PCR employed 60 Vbeta and 13 Jbeta primers. Data came from immunoSEQ multiplex PCR; TCRdb stores just in-frame clones and leaves some out. The table lists about 170,000 clones, roughly 80% of them singletons. The sample was PBMCs. The receptor's source is a female donor in good health and CMV-seronegative. The J gene is TRBJ2-5, the V gene TRBV18, with 9 bases that match TRBD1. The CDR3 DNA follows: TGTGCCAGCTCACCGATCCCCCCGACAGGGGGAAACCAAGAGACCCAGTACTTC. As protein: CASSPIPPTGGNQETQYF.